One sample yielded the 7 T cell receptor beta chains listed below, sequenced in a study of blood T cell repertoires in COVID-19. The assay was immunoSEQ multiplex PCR, and TCRdb's table has in-frame clones only and misses some. The sample lists 130,000 or so clones; 85% to 90% were seen once. The sequenced material came from peripheral blood. The source is a man aged 65 to 79 with active COVID-19.

This clone appeared a single time. J is TRBJ2-2 and V is TRBV6-5; 7 nucleotides match TRBD2. The CDR3 runs 15 residues. CDR1 is MNHEY and CDR2 is SVGAGI in the germline V gene. The V gene end was trimmed by 7 bases and the J gene end by 6 bases; junction bases not matched to a gene: 11. The CDR3 sequence is CASTTWGGVAGELFF. The CDR3 nucleotides are TGTGCCAGCACCACATGGGGGGGGGTGGCCGGGGAGCTGTTTTTT.

V and J are TRBV6-5 and TRBJ2-1; 7 bases are a match to TRBD2. This CDR3 contains 13 residues. In germline, CDR1 is MNHEY, CDR2 SVGAGI. J gave up 8 bases and V 7 bases, and 8 bases lay outside the gene matches. Here the CDR3 DNA reads TGTGCCAGCACCCCACTAGCGTACGATGAGCAGTTCTTC. This codes for CASTPLAYDEQFF.

The chain joins TRBV3-1 (or the pseudogene TRBV3-2) to TRBJ2-2; TRBD1 matches at 10 bases. CDR1 is LGHDT and CDR2 is YNNKEL in the germline V gene (reference sequence). V gave up 3 bases and J gave up 4 bases; unmatched junction bases: 8. CDR3 length: 17 amino acids. The CDR3 loop reads CASSHTGTGALTGELFF. CDR3 nucleotides: TGTGCCAGCAGCCACACCGGGACAGGGGCCCTCACCGGGGAGCTGTTTTTT.

The chain has TRBV3-1 (or the pseudogene TRBV3-2) and TRBJ2-5; D not certain. The CDR3 contains 12 residues. CDR1 is LGHDT, CDR2 YNNKEL, per germline (reference sequence). V was trimmed by 11 bases and J by 4 bases, leaving 14 bases between them. The CDR3 DNA sequence: TGTGCCGCAAGCTCATCTGGAGAGACCCAGTACTTC. This codes for CAASSSGETQYF.

The J gene is TRBJ1-3, the V gene TRBV4-2; D perhaps matches TRBD1 (6 bases). Trimming pared 4 bases from V and 0 bases from J, leaving 13 bases between. The CDR3 has 16 amino acids. The germline V gene has CDR1 LGHNA and CDR2 YNFKEQ. The CDR3 DNA reads as TGTGCCAGCAGCCCAGGGACACTCAGCTCTGGAAACACCATATATTTT. Translated: CASSPGTLSSGNTIYF.

The chain uses TRBV12-5 and TRBJ2-1, with 8 bases lining up with TRBD2. The CDR3 sequence is 15 residues long. The germline gives CDR1 LGHNT, CDR2 FRNRAP. The junction had 4 bases not matched to a gene; V was cut back by 6 bases and J by 0 bases. The CDR3 region has the DNA TGTGCTAGTGGATACGGGACTAGCTCCTACAATGAGCAGTTCTTC. Its protein product is CASGYGTSSYNEQFF.

The chain recombines TRBV10-1 with TRBJ2-2; 8 bases match TRBD1. Trimming at V came to 3 bases and at J to 7 bases, leaving 7 bases not matched to a gene. CDR3 length: 15 amino acids. Germline V CDR1 and CDR2: WNHNN, SYGVQD (reference sequence). This CDR3 is CASSDPGGTRGELFF. The CDR3 coding sequence is TGCGCCAGCAGTGATCCAGGGGGCACCCGCGGGGAGCTGTTTTTT.